The 9 T cell receptor beta chains below were found in one sample sequenced in a study of CD8+ T cells in alopecia areata. Extracted RNA was reverse transcribed, and the resulting cDNA served as sequencing template. Generated by immunoSEQ multiplex PCR, the TCRdb table keeps only in-frame clones and is missing some. Altogether 150,000 or so clones are present, 50% to 60% being singletons, with the ten largest covering about 4.3%. The material sequenced was CD4+ T cells sorted from blood. These receptors came from a human donor in good health.

This chain links TRBV19 with TRBJ2-5, with 7 bases lining up with TRBD1. Germline loops: CDR1 LNHDA, CDR2 SQIVND (reference sequence). The CDR3 has 15 amino acids. V trimming: 4 bases; J trimming: 5 bases; junction bases outside the gene matches: 10. DNA of the CDR3: TGTGCCAGTAGTACACCCCGGGACAGACCTGAGACCCAGTACTTC. Translation: CASSTPRDRPETQYF.

The chain recombines TRBV5-1 with TRBJ2-4; TRBD2 might be the D (6 bases). The CDR3 is made up of 12 amino acids. Germline V CDR1 and CDR2: SGHRS, YFSETQ. V gave up 5 bases and J gave up 9 bases, with 12 bases separating them. CDR3 amino acids: CASRAEGLIQYF. For the CDR3, the DNA is TGCGCCAGCAGGGCGGAGGGACTCATTCAGTACTTC.

This clone was recorded once. The chain carries TRBV29-1 and TRBJ2-1; TRBD1 matches at 8 bases. There are 15 residues in the CDR3. Germline V gene data show CDR1 as SQVTM and CDR2 as ANQGSEA. V was pared by 4 bases and J by 8 bases, with 13 bases of the junction left unmatched. The CDR3 region has the DNA TGCAGCGTTGTCCGGGTTGGACAGGGCGGTGATGAGCAGTTCTTC. As protein: CSVVRVGQGGDEQFF.

The chain couples TRBV6-5 to TRBJ1-3, with D uncertain. V lost 8 bases to trimming and J lost 4 bases, with 18 bases between them. Germline CDR1 MNHEY, CDR2 SVGAGI. There are 15 residues in the CDR3. CDR3 loop: CASVTWTERGNTIYF. DNA for the CDR3: TGTGCCAGCGTTACCTGGACGGAACGAGGAAACACCATATATTTT.

V is TRBV28 and J is TRBJ2-7; no firm D call. This CDR3 has 14 amino acids. V was cut by 2 bases and J by 0 bases, with 8 bases left in between. The V gene's germline CDR1 is MDHEN and CDR2 SYDVKM. The CDR3: CASSLTLPSYEQYF. CDR3 bases: TGTGCCAGCAGTTTAACACTACCCTCCTACGAGCAGTACTTC.

V and J are TRBV30 and TRBJ1-2; no reliable D call. Germline V gene sequence: CDR1 GTSNPN, CDR2 SVGIG (reference sequence). The CDR3 is 12 residues long. Between the trimmed V and J ends, which lost 7 bases and 5 bases, there was a span of 14 bases. In nucleotides, the CDR3 is TGTGCCTACCCGGTGGATGGGTATGGCTACACCTTC. Protein sequence: CAYPVDGYGYTF.

This clone was seen a handful of times. This chain joins TRBV10-3 and TRBJ2-7; 7 bases agree with TRBD2. The V segment lost 10 bases and the J segment 9 bases; nucleotides outside the gene matches: 15. The CDR3 contains 13 residues. Germline V gives CDR1 ENHRY, CDR2 SYGVKD. CDR3 nucleotide sequence: TGTGCCACCGGCGGTATTGGCGGGAGTGGGCAGTACTTC. Translating it yields CATGGIGGSGQYF.

The chain carries TRBV20-1 and TRBJ2-3; D remains unclear. The CDR3 has 11 residues. The germline V and J ends were trimmed by 5 bases and 13 bases, with 16 bases remaining between them. CDR1 is DFQATT, CDR2 SNEGSKA, per germline (reference sequence). The DNA of the CDR3 is TGCAGTGCTGGAGTGCGTGACAATAAGTATTTT. Amino acid sequence: CSAGVRDNKYF.

The J gene is TRBJ2-5, the V gene TRBV6-5; D is uncertain. The CDR3 has 12 residues. The V gene lost 5 bases and the J gene lost 4 bases, with 8 bases spanning the gap. CDR1 is MNHEY and CDR2 is SVGAGI in the germline V gene. For the CDR3, the DNA is TGTGCCAGCAGTCCATCCACAGAGACCCAGTACTTC. Translating it yields CASSPSTETQYF.